The 27 T cell receptor beta chains below come from one sample, sequenced in a study of T-cell memory formation after mild COVID-19. TCRdb passed the 5' RACE reads through MiXCR, listing each CDR3 protein once. The sample carries 350,000 to 400,000 distinct CDR3 sequences, 14% recorded once. Sequencing input: PBMCs or a T cell subset sorted from them (not recorded which). The receptors stem from a man between 18 and 35 years old who had mild COVID-19 (a few samples of this study predate the infection). Cell type and time point are not known.

The CDR3 sequence is CASSLTLDQPQHF. DNA for the CDR3: TGTGCCAGCAGCTTAACGTTAGACCAGCCCCAGCATTTT. The gene calls are TRBV7-3 and TRBJ1-5; D is ambiguous. This CDR3 is built from 13 residues. Trimming removed 0 bases from V and 7 bases from J, with 7 bases in between. Germline values: CDR1 SGHTA, CDR2 FQGTGA.

V gene TRBV30 combines with J gene TRBJ2-4; TRBD1 might be the D (6 bases). CDR3 size: 12 residues. CDR1 and CDR2 from the germline V gene are GTSNPN and SVGIG (reference sequence). V gave up 4 bases and J gave up 7 bases, with 11 bases separating them. This CDR3 is CAWTTGNNIQYF. In nucleotides, the CDR3 is TGTGCCTGGACTACAGGGAATAACATTCAGTACTTC.

This clonotype was seen repeatedly, ten times or more. The gene calls are TRBV24-1 and TRBJ1-1, with a weak D call TRBD1 (6 bases). The CDR3 loop spans 16 amino acids. V was pared by 4 bases and J by 2 bases, with 16 bases between. Germline V gene data show CDR1 as KGHDR and CDR2 as SFDVKD. The DNA of the CDR3 is TGTGCCACCAGTGACACTGGGGGGGGGCCCAACACTGAAGCTTTCTTT. Translation gives CATSDTGGGPNTEAFF.

This clonotype was recorded a few times. The V call is TRBV5-1, the J call TRBJ1-1, with D possibly TRBD1 on 6 matching bases. Trimming cost V 4 bases and J 6 bases, with 10 bases left between them. The germline V gene encodes CDR1 SGHRS and CDR2 YFSETQ. This CDR3 has 12 amino acids. CDR3 nucleotides: TGCGCCAGCAGCGGGGGCCCACCTGAAGCTTTCTTT. Encoded protein: CASSGGPPEAFF.

The table lists this clonotype with many counts. The chain employs TRBV3-1 and TRBJ1-6, with D possibly being TRBD1 (5 bases). Germline V gene lookup returns CDR1 LGHDT and CDR2 YNNKEL (reference sequence). V was trimmed by 1 base and J by 8 bases, leaving 9 bases between them. The CDR3 loop spans 14 amino acids. CDR3 sequence (DNA): TGTGCCAGCAGCCAAGTCGGGGGGGATTCACCCCTCCACTTT. Its protein product is CASSQVGGDSPLHF.

The rearrangement links TRBV29-1 to TRBJ2-5; D perhaps matches TRBD2 (5 bases). The CDR3 is 13 residues long. The germline V gene encodes CDR1 SQVTM and CDR2 ANQGSEA. V was clipped by 7 bases and J by 8 bases, with 20 bases between them. The CDR3 DNA is TGCAGCGCCGGAACACGACCCTCGGGAACCCAGTACTTC. Its protein product is CSAGTRPSGTQYF.

This clonotype has a count of ten or more. The chain links TRBV6-5 to TRBJ1-5; D unclear. Trimming took off 6 bases at V and 3 bases at J, with 9 bases between the two ends. CDR1 MNHEY and CDR2 SVGAGI come from the germline V gene. CDR3 size: 13 residues. The CDR3 nucleotides read TGTGCCAGCAGCTTTAGGTCCAATCAGCCCCAGCATTTT. Translation gives CASSFRSNQPQHF.

This clonotype was seen only a few times. The chain has TRBV7-9 and TRBJ1-2, with 9 nucleotides matching TRBD1. The germline V gene has CDR1 SEHNR and CDR2 FQNEAQ (reference sequence). Trimming took 5 bases from V and 6 from J; bases not matched to a gene: 7. The CDR3 is made up of 14 amino acids. In DNA form, the CDR3 reads TGTGCCAGCAGCCAAATCGGACAGGGGCATGGCTACACCTTC. It encodes CASSQIGQGHGYTF.

This clonotype was found many times. V usage is TRBV7-9 and J usage is TRBJ2-3; D gene ambiguous. Germline assignment: CDR1 SEHNR and CDR2 FQNEAQ (reference sequence). The ends were cut back, 5 bases at V and 2 bases at J, with 17 bases in the middle. The CDR3 runs to 16 residues. The chain's CDR3 is CASSLPRLGSTDTQYF. The CDR3 region has the DNA TGTGCCAGCAGCCTCCCGCGGTTGGGTTCCACAGATACGCAGTATTTT.

The chain employs TRBV24-1 and TRBJ2-5, with TRBD2 as a possible D gene (6 bases). Germline assignment: CDR1 KGHDR and CDR2 SFDVKD. CDR3 size: 13 residues. Trimming left V 9 bases short and J 1 base short, with 11 bases between. The CDR3 here is CATGRRGQETQYF. The CDR3 DNA reads TGTGCCACCGGGAGGCGCGGCCAAGAGACCCAGTACTTC.

The gene calls are TRBV2 and TRBJ2-3, with unresolved D. The germline CDR1 and CDR2 sequences are SNHLY and FYNNEI. This CDR3 spans 12 amino acids. Trimming removed 2 bases at V and 4 bases at J, with 4 bases between. CDR3 region: CASSEWSDTQYF. For the CDR3, the DNA is TGTGCCAGCAGTGAATGGTCAGATACGCAGTATTTT.

This clonotype was seen more than once but under ten times. The CDR3 loop reads CSVEHRGNRNEQFF. CDR3 bases: TGCAGCGTTGAACACCGGGGCAACCGCAATGAGCAGTTCTTC. The chain has TRBV29-1 and TRBJ2-1; TRBD1 or TRBD2 may be the D gene (5 bases each). The length of the CDR3 is 14 residues. Trimming stripped 2 bases from V and 6 bases from J, with 14 bases between. Germline V gene data show CDR1 as SQVTM and CDR2 as ANQGSEA.

This clonotype was observed a few times. The chain recombines TRBV10-3 with TRBJ2-2; D is possibly TRBD2 (6 bases). The CDR3 runs 14 residues. Germline V gene sequence: CDR1 ENHRY, CDR2 SYGVKD. V was trimmed by 4 bases and J by 6 bases, leaving 12 bases between them. CDR3: CAISAGPGAGELFF. The DNA for the CDR3 is TGTGCCATCAGTGCCGGACCGGGGGCCGGGGAGCTGTTTTTT.

This clonotype was found a few times. This chain's CDR3 is CSVEARSGELFF. Here the CDR3 DNA reads TGCAGCGTTGAGGCCAGATCCGGGGAGCTGTTTTTT. V is TRBV29-1 and J is TRBJ2-2, with D uncertain. Per germline, CDR1 SQVTM and CDR2 ANQGSEA. CDR3 length equals 12 residues. With 3 bases removed from V and 6 bases from J, the gap between germline ends came to 8 bases.

The chain couples TRBV5-1 to TRBJ2-2; no clear D gene. The germline gives CDR1 SGHRS, CDR2 YFSETQ. The germline V and J ends were trimmed by 1 base and 2 bases, with 9 bases remaining between them. The CDR3 extends over 15 amino acids. The CDR3 DNA is TGCGCCAGCAGCTTGATCTTCGATAACACCGGGGAGCTGTTTTTT. Translating gives CASSLIFDNTGELFF.

This clonotype was observed many times. As DNA, the CDR3 is TGCGCCAGCAGCCAAGCCCCGGAAGAGACCCAGTACTTC. Translating it yields CASSQAPEETQYF. V and J are TRBV4-3 and TRBJ2-5, with D hard to call. Germline V gives CDR1 LGHNA, CDR2 YSLEER. Trimming left V 1 base short and J 3 bases short, with 6 bases between. The CDR3 totals 13 residues.

This clonotype showed up just a few times. The chain combines TRBV5-6 with TRBJ2-3; TRBD1 agrees at 7 bases. Losses at the gene ends were 4 bases for V and 2 bases for J; bases not matched to a gene: 13. Germline loops: CDR1 SGHDT, CDR2 YYEEEE. The CDR3 has 17 amino acids. In nucleotides, the CDR3 is TGTGCCAGCAGCGCGCGCATCGACAGGGTGGTCACAGATACGCAGTATTTT. As protein: CASSARIDRVVTDTQYF. Full variable domain (outside the CDR3, taken from reference TRBV5-6 and TRBJ2-3): DAGVTQSPTHLIKTRGQQVTLRCSPKSGHDTVSWYQQALGQGPQFIFQYYEEEERQRGNFPDRFSGHQFPNYSSELNVNALLLGDSALYLCASSARIDRVVTDTQYFGPGTRLTVL.

The chain employs TRBV7-9 and TRBJ2-3; 12 bases are shared with TRBD2. Germline CDR1 SEHNR, CDR2 FQNEAQ (reference sequence). This CDR3 contains 16 residues. V dropped 5 bases and J dropped 2; count of bases not matched to a gene: 5. The CDR3 bases are TGTGCCAGCAGCCTCCTAGCGGGGGGGCCCACAGATACGCAGTATTTT. Amino acid sequence: CASSLLAGGPTDTQYF.

This chain's CDR3 is CASSSTSGGATDTQYF. The CDR3 DNA reads TGTGCCAGCAGCTCTACTAGCGGGGGGGCAACAGATACGCAGTATTTT. The chain carries TRBV12-3 or TRBV12-4 and TRBJ2-3; 13 nucleotides agree with TRBD2. The CDR3 runs to 16 residues. Trimming at V came to 6 bases and at J to 3 bases, leaving 6 bases not matched to a gene.

The V gene is TRBV7-3, the J gene TRBJ2-7, with D tentatively TRBD1 or TRBD2 (5 bases each). This CDR3 is 12 amino acids long. Trimming removed 8 bases from V and 3 bases from J, with 11 bases in between. The germline V gene encodes CDR1 SGHTA and CDR2 FQGTGA. As DNA, the CDR3 is TGTGCCAGCGGGGGTGAGGTCTACGAGCAGTACGTC. As protein: CASGGEVYEQYV.

This rearrangement joins TRBV12-2 to TRBJ2-1; the DNA was not used to check the table's D call, TRBD2. TRBV12-2 is annotated as a pseudogene. The CDR3 is 10 amino acids. The CDR3: CAPAGNEQFF. CDR3 DNA: TGTGCACCCGCTGGGAATGAGCAGTTCTTC.

This clonotype was seen more than once but under ten times. This chain uses TRBV20-1 with TRBJ1-1; TRBD1 matches 8 bases. The CDR3 runs 13 residues. The germline V gene has CDR1 DFQATT and CDR2 SNEGSKA (reference sequence). Trimming cost V 3 bases and J 4 bases; bases outside gene matches: 4. The CDR3 loop is CSASNRGFTEAFF. The CDR3 DNA sequence: TGCAGTGCTAGCAACAGGGGGTTCACTGAAGCTTTCTTT.

This clonotype showed up many times. The J gene is TRBJ2-2, the V gene TRBV5-1; 8 nucleotides match TRBD1. Germline assignment: CDR1 SGHRS and CDR2 YFSETQ. J was trimmed by 5 bases and V by 0 bases; bases with no gene match: 9. The CDR3 spans 17 residues. The CDR3 DNA sequence: TGCGCCAGCAGCTTGGGCTCTGGACAGGGTACAACCGGGGAGCTGTTTTTT. This codes for CASSLGSGQGTTGELFF.

The V call is TRBV5-1, the J call TRBJ2-1; TRBD2 matches at 9 bases. The germline CDR1 and CDR2 sequences are SGHRS and YFSETQ. V lost 1 base, J lost 6 bases, and 8 bases stayed unmatched. The CDR3 is 16 amino acids. CDR3 in DNA: TGCGCCAGCAGCTTGTCGTTCGGCGGGGGGGGCAATGAGCAGTTCTTC. It encodes CASSLSFGGGGNEQFF. The complete variable domain, with remaining parts taken from reference TRBV5-1 and TRBJ2-1, reads KAGVTQTPRYLIKTRGQQVTLSCSPISGHRSVSWYQQTPGQGLQFLFEYFSETQRNKGNFPGRFSGRQFSNSRSEMNVSTLELGDSALYLCASSLSFGGGGNEQFFGPGTRLTVL.

Of note for this clonotype: A read error may account for a junction end that differs from germline. The chain links TRBV11-2 to TRBJ2-2; tentatively, D is TRBD2 (5 bases). CDR1 and CDR2 (germline): SGHAT, FQNNGV. This CDR3 region has 15 residues. CDR3: CASSFSRTNTGEQFF. The CDR3 DNA is TGTGCCAGCAGCTTTAGTCGGACGAACACCGGGGAGCAGTTTTTT.

The chain uses TRBV19 and TRBJ2-3; unclear D gene. Trimming pared 4 bases from V and 2 bases from J, leaving 16 bases between. Germline V gene lookup returns CDR1 LNHDA and CDR2 SQIVND (reference sequence). This CDR3 spans 16 amino acids. CDR3 amino acids: CASSTPSRYNTDTQYF. The CDR3 DNA reads TGTGCCAGTAGTACCCCCAGCAGGTATAACACAGATACGCAGTATTTT. Supplemented by reference TRBV19 and TRBJ2-3, the full variable domain reads DGGITQSPKYLFRKEGQNVTLSCEQNLNHDAMYWYRQDPGQGLRLIYYSQIVNDFQKGDIAEGYSVSREKKESFPLTVTSAQKNPTAFYLCASSTPSRYNTDTQYFGPGTRLTVL.

This clonotype was found many times. The genes are TRBV6-1 and TRBJ2-7, with 8 nucleotides matching TRBD1. J lost 6 bases, V lost 3 bases, and 4 bases had no gene match. This CDR3 is 13 amino acids long. Germline V gene sequence: CDR1 MNHNS, CDR2 SASEGT. This CDR3 reads CASSETGAGEQYF. CDR3 in DNA: TGTGCCAGCAGTGAGACAGGGGCCGGCGAGCAGTACTTC.